The sequence of this T cell receptor (beta chain) was determined in a study of T cell responses to AZD1222 COVID-19 vaccine. Repertoires were generated with immunoSEQ multiplex PCR, while TCRdb's copy carries only in-frame clones and drops some. The sample holds roughly 120,000 clones; 84% are singletons and the top ten take roughly 9%. As for this clone: Its antigen is not known.

Findings of the study overall: At 160-218 and 743-854, vaccine-associated CD4 TCRs were dominant, and they spanned spike.

The CDR3 contains 16 residues. V lost 4 bases and J 0 bases, leaving 16 bases between the germline ends. The germline gives CDR1 SGHRS, CDR2 YFSETQ. The clonotype comes from an adult in good health. The specimen was peripheral blood, collected on day 0 of AZD1222 vaccination. The chain has TRBV5-1 and TRBJ1-2, with a possible D match to TRBD1 (5 bases). The CDR3 DNA reads TGCGCCAGCAGCCTCGGCCCGGCAGGGCCTAACTATGGCTACACCTTC. This sequence encodes CASSLGPAGPNYGYTF. Combining the CDR3 with reference TRBV5-1 and TRBJ1-2 gives the whole variable domain KAGVTQTPRYLIKTRGQQVTLSCSPISGHRSVSWYQQTPGQGLQFLFEYFSETQRNKGNFPGRFSGRQFSNSRSEMNVSTLELGDSALYLCASSLGPAGPNYGYTFGSGTRLTVV.